Following are 17 T cell receptor beta chains from one sample sequenced in a study of regulatory T cells in long-lasting Graves disease. Time point specified: newly diagnosed GD, antithyroid drugs for less than 3 months. Following extraction of RNA from PBMCs, that RNA was used to make the TCR library. HTBI primers from iRepertoire and Arm-PCR of CDR3 regions yielded the TCR beta libraries. MiXCR, applied by TCRdb to the multiplex PCR reads, yields one record per CDR3 protein. Among over 400,000 distinct CDR3 sequences listed, 13% to 15% were seen once. The same data also contributed to another study, on T cells in Graves' hyperthyroidism and ophthalmopathy.

This specimen consisted of peripheral blood mononuclear cells (PBMCs), obtained at new diagnosis, from a patient treated with antithyroid drugs. The receptors here all came from a woman aged 50 to 60 with Graves disease.

This chain uses TRBV19 with TRBJ2-1; TRBD2 might be the D (5 bases). Germline V lookup: CDR1 LNHDA, CDR2 SQIVND (reference sequence). Trimming removed 5 bases at V and 14 bases at J, with 19 bases between. The CDR3 is made up of 13 amino acids. DNA of the CDR3: TGTGCCAGTAGTCCTAACGATGGACTGTCGGAGTTCTTC. Amino acids: CASSPNDGLSEFF. Filled out from reference TRBV19 and TRBJ2-1, the complete variable domain reads DGGITQSPKYLFRKEGQNVTLSCEQNLNHDAMYWYRQDPGQGLRLIYYSQIVNDFQKGDIAEGYSVSREKKESFPLTVTSAQKNPTAFYLCASSPNDGLSEFFGPGTRLTVL.

This clonotype was observed at least ten times. The V call is TRBV12-3 or TRBV12-4, the J call TRBJ2-7, with D unresolved. The CDR3 spans 14 residues. Deletions cut 2 bases from V and 6 bases from J, with 14 bases between. The CDR3 loop reads CASSLSAVSSEQYF. As DNA, the CDR3 is TGTGCCAGCAGTTTATCCGCAGTCAGCTCCGAGCAGTACTTC.

The chain uses TRBV9 and TRBJ1-4; D perhaps matches TRBD1 (6 bases). This CDR3 has 14 residues. With 5 bases removed from V and 7 bases from J, the gap between germline ends came to 15 bases. Per germline, CDR1 SGDLS and CDR2 YYNGEE. The CDR3 DNA reads TGTGCCAGCAGTCAACAGGGAACCGGTGAAAAACTGTTTTTT. This codes for CASSQQGTGEKLFF.

This clonotype was detected ten times or more. The V call is TRBV28, the J call TRBJ1-1; 8 bases align to TRBD1. Trimming took 4 bases from V and 1 from J; bases not matched to a gene: 14. CDR3 length: 18 amino acids. The germline gives CDR1 MDHEN, CDR2 SYDVKM. This CDR3 is CASSSLPHSGGENTEAFF. The CDR3 nucleotides read TGTGCCAGCAGTTCCCTCCCTCATTCAGGGGGCGAGAACACTGAAGCTTTCTTT.

The V call is TRBV6-1, the J call TRBJ1-5; TRBD1 aligns across 7 bases. Germline V lookup: CDR1 MNHNS, CDR2 SASEGT. V was clipped by 6 bases and J by 1 base; unmatched bases: 3. The length of the CDR3 is 14 residues. CDR3 protein: CASRNRGSNQPQHF. The CDR3 DNA reads as TGTGCCAGCAGGAACAGGGGAAGCAATCAGCCCCAGCATTTT.

This clonotype showed up many times. At one end, the junction sequence differs from germline, possibly due to a read error. The V gene is TRBV5-1, the J gene TRBJ2-3, with 9 bases aligning to TRBD1. CDR1 and CDR2 from the germline V gene are SGHRS and YFSETQ. This CDR3 spans 14 amino acids. CDR3 amino acids: CASSPGTGTDTQYF. CDR3 DNA sequence: TGTGCCAGCAGTCCCGGGACAGGGACAGATACGCAGTATTTT.

This clonotype was picked up a small number of times. This rearrangement joins TRBV3-1 to TRBJ2-1, with 13 bases fitting TRBD2. V gave up 0 bases and J gave up 4 bases; unmatched junction bases: 12. The CDR3 spans 20 residues. CDR1 and CDR2 from the germline V gene are LGHDT and YNNKEL (reference sequence). In nucleotides, the CDR3 is TGTGCCAGCAGCCAAGATGGGGAGACAAGGACTAGCGGGAGTTACAATGAGCAGTTCTTC. As protein: CASSQDGETRTSGSYNEQFF.

This clonotype was detected a few times. The rearrangement uses TRBV19 and TRBJ2-1, with D hard to call. The J call may not be correct, given that the DNA end is closer to TRBJ2-5. The CDR3 runs to 14 residues. The germline V gene has CDR1 LNHDA and CDR2 SQIVND (reference sequence). The CDR3 spells CASSPRAGRETQYF. The CDR3 DNA sequence: TGTGCCAGTAGTCCCCGGGCCGGGCGGGAGACCCAGTACTTC.

Note on this clonotype: A read error may explain this, as a much larger clone is one base away. The chain couples TRBV7-2 to TRBJ2-2, with D maybe TRBD2 (6 bases). Germline V gene sequence: CDR1 SGHTA, CDR2 FQGNSA. The CDR3 has 16 residues. This CDR3 reads CASSLAREPGTGEQFF. The DNA of the CDR3 is TGTGCCAGCAGCTTAGCACGGGAGCCGGGCACCGGGGAGCAGTTTTTT.

The genes are TRBV13 and TRBJ2-2; 12 bases are a match to TRBD2. Germline assignment: CDR1 PRHDT and CDR2 FYEKMQ (reference sequence). With V trimmed by 0 bases and J by 5 bases, 10 bases remained unmatched. This CDR3 is 19 amino acids long. The CDR3 nucleotides read TGTGCCAGCAGCTTAGGGAGGAGACTAGCGGGAGAGGGGACCGGGGAGCTGTTTTTT. Encoded protein: CASSLGRRLAGEGTGELFF.

This clonotype was counted many times. The rearrangement links TRBV12-3 or TRBV12-4 to TRBJ2-1; no firm D call. Trimming took 4 bases from V and 5 from J, leaving 9 bases between them. CDR3 size: 13 residues. The CDR3 DNA follows: TGTGCCAGCAGTTCCCCCAATGACAATGAGCAGTTCTTC. It translates to CASSSPNDNEQFF.

V is TRBV28 and J is TRBJ1-2; D is undetermined. In germline, CDR1 is MDHEN, CDR2 SYDVKM. Trimming removed 7 bases at V and 4 bases at J, with 16 bases between. The CDR3 runs 14 residues. As DNA, the CDR3 is TGTGCCAGCACCCAGGCCGAGGGTTTCTATGGCTACACCTTC. Its protein product is CASTQAEGFYGYTF.

This clonotype occurred a few times. The V call is TRBV27, the J call TRBJ1-1; D might be TRBD1 (6 bases). V gave up 6 bases and J gave up 1 base, with 12 bases separating them. CDR3 size: 14 residues. Germline CDR1 and CDR2: MNHEY and SMNVEV (reference sequence). The CDR3 DNA reads TGTGCCAGCAGGAATCAACAGGGGAACACTGAAGCTTTCTTT. Its translation is CASRNQQGNTEAFF.

The CDR3 DNA sequence: TGTGCCAGCAGCTTAGTGACTAGCGGAGCCCCTAGCACAGATACGCAGTATTTT. It encodes CASSLVTSGAPSTDTQYF. The chain combines TRBV7-7 with TRBJ2-3; 9 positions match TRBD2. Germline CDR1 and CDR2: SSHAT and FNYEAQ (reference sequence). The CDR3 consists of 18 residues. V trimming: 1 base; J trimming: 0 bases; junction bases outside the gene matches: 8.

On this clonotype itself: It may be a read error: a sequence one base away is much more abundant. Given the absence of the conserved phenylalanine or tryptophan at the CDR3 end, a read error is likely. The chain's CDR3 is CSASREQYS. DNA for the CDR3: TGCAGTGCTAGTCGCGAGCAGTACTCC. This sequence joins TRBV20-1 and TRBJ2-7; D not certain. This CDR3 region has 9 residues. Trimming cost V 3 bases and J 6 bases, with 3 bases left between them. The germline CDR1 and CDR2 sequences are DFQATT and SNEGSKA (reference sequence).

This clonotype was observed at least ten times. The chain combines TRBV20-1 with TRBJ2-7; TRBD2 matches 7 bases. The junction had 13 bases not matched to a gene; V was cut back by 6 bases and J by 5 bases. Germline lookup yields CDR1 DFQATT and CDR2 SNEGSKA (reference sequence). This CDR3 region has 14 residues. The CDR3 reads CSALGGGFSNEQYF. The CDR3 DNA reads as TGCAGTGCCCTGGGCGGGGGATTCTCTAACGAGCAGTACTTC.

This clonotype was observed a handful of times. The V call is TRBV6-1, the J call TRBJ2-7, with D perhaps matching TRBD2 (5 bases). The CDR3 loop spans 13 amino acids. The ends were cut back, 6 bases at V and 0 bases at J, with 9 bases in the middle. CDR1 is MNHNS and CDR2 is SASEGT in the germline V gene. CDR3 sequence: CASSRGFSYEQYF. The CDR3 DNA sequence: TGTGCCAGCAGCCGGGGATTCTCCTACGAGCAGTACTTC.